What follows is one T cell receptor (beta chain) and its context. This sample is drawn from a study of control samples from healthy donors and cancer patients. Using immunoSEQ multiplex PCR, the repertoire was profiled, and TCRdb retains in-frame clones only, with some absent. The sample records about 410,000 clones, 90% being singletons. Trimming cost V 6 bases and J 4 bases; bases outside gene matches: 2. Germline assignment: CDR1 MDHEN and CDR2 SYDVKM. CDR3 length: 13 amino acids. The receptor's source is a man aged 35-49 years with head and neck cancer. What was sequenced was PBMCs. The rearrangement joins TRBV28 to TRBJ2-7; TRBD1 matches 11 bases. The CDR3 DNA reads TGTGCCAGCAGGGGACAGGGGGTTTACGAGCAGTACTTC. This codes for CASRGQGVYEQYF.